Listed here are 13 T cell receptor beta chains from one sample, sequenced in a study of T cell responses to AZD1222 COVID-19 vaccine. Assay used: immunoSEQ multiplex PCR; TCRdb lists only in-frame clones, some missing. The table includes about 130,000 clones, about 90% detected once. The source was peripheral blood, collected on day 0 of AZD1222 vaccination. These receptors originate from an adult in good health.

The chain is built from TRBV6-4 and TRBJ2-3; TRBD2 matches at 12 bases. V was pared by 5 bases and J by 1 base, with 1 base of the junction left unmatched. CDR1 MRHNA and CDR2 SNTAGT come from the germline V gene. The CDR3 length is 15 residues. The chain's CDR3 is CASSRTSGGTDTQYF. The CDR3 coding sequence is TGTGCCAGCAGTCGGACTAGCGGGGGCACAGATACGCAGTATTTT.

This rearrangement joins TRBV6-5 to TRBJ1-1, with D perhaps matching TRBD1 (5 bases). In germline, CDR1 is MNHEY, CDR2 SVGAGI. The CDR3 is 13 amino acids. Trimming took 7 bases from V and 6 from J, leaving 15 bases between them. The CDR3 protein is CASTLPGLPEAFF. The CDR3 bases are TGTGCCAGCACCCTGCCGGGGCTTCCTGAAGCTTTCTTT.

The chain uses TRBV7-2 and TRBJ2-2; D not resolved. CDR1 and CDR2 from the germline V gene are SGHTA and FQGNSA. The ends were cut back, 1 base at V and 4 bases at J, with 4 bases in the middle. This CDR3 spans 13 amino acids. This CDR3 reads CASSLVATGELFF. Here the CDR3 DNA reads TGTGCCAGCAGCTTAGTAGCCACCGGGGAGCTGTTTTTT. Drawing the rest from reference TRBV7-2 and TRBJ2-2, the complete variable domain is GAGVSQSPSNKVTEKGKDVELRCDPISGHTALYWYRQSLGQGLEFLIYFQGNSAPDKSGLPSDRFSAERTGGSVSTLTIQRTQQEDSAVYLCASSLVATGELFFGEGSRLTVL.

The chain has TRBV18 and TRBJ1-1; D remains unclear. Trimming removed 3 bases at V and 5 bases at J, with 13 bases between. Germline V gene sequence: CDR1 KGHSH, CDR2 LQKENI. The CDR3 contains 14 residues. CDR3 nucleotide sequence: TGTGCCAGCTCACCGGGGTATGAGTTGACTGAAGCTTTCTTT. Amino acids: CASSPGYELTEAFF.

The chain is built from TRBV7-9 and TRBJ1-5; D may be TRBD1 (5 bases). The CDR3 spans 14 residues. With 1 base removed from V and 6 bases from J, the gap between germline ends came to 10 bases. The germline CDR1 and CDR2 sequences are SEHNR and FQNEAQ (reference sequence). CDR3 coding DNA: TGTGCCAGCAGCTTAGAATCGGGGCCTCAGCCCCAGCATTTT. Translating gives CASSLESGPQPQHF.

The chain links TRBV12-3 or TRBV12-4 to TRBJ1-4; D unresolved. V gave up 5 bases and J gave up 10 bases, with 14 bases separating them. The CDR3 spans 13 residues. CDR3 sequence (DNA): TGTGCCAGCAGTATTTCCCTGGGGTCAAAACTGTTTTTT. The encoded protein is CASSISLGSKLFF.

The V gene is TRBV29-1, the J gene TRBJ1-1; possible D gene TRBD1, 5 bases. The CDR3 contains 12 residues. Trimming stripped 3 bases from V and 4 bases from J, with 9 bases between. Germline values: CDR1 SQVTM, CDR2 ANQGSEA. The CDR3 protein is CSVDPGSTEAFF. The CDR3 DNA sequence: TGCAGCGTTGATCCAGGGAGCACTGAAGCTTTCTTT. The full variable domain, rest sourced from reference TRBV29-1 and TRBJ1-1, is SAVISQKPSRDICQRGTSLTIQCQVDSQVTMMFWYRQQPGQSLTLIATANQGSEATYESGFVIDKFPISRPNLTFSTLTVSNMSPEDSSIYLCSVDPGSTEAFFGQGTRLTVV.

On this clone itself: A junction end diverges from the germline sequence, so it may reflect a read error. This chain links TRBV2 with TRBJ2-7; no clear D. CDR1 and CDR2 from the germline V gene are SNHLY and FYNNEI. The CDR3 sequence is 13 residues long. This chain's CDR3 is CASSEGPVYEQYF. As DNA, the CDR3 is TGTGCCAGCAGCGAAGGGCCGGTTTACGAGCAGTACTTC.

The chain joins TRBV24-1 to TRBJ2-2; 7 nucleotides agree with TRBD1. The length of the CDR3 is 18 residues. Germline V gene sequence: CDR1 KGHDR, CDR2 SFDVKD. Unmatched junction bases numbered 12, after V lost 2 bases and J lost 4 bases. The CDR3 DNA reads TGTGCCACCAGTGATTATTCCTTCGGACAGGTGAGCACCGGGGAGCTGTTTTTT. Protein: CATSDYSFGQVSTGELFF.

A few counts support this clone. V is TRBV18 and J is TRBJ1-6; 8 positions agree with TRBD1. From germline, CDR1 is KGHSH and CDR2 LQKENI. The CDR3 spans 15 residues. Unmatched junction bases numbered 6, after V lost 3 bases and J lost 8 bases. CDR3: CASSPGQAAYSPLHF. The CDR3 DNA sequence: TGTGCCAGCTCACCGGGACAGGCAGCGTATTCACCCCTCCACTTT.

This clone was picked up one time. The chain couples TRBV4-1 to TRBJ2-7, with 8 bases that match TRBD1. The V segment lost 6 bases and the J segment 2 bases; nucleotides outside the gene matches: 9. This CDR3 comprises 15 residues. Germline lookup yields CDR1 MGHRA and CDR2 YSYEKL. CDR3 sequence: CASSPRDRFAYEQYF. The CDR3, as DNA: TGCGCCAGCAGTCCCCGGGACAGGTTTGCCTACGAGCAGTACTTC.

The CDR3 coding sequence is TGTGCCAGTAGAGGGACAGAAGATGGAAACACCATATATTTT. Translated, it gives CASRGTEDGNTIYF. The chain carries TRBV19 and TRBJ1-3; TRBD1 matches at 7 bases. V trimming: 6 bases; J trimming: 3 bases; junction bases outside the gene matches: 5. The CDR3 is 14 amino acids. From germline, CDR1 is LNHDA and CDR2 SQIVND (reference sequence). Filled out from reference TRBV19 and TRBJ1-3, the complete variable domain reads DGGITQSPKYLFRKEGQNVTLSCEQNLNHDAMYWYRQDPGQGLRLIYYSQIVNDFQKGDIAEGYSVSREKKESFPLTVTSAQKNPTAFYLCASRGTEDGNTIYFGEGSWLTVV.

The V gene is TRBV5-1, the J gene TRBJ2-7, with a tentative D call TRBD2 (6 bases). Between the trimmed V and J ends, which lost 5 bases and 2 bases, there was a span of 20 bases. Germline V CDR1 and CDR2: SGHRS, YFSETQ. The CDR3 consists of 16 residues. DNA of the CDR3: TGCGCCAGCAGTCGAATGGGGGGAAGGGTCGCCTACGAGCAGTACTTC. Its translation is CASSRMGGRVAYEQYF.